The 16 T cell receptor beta chains reported below all come from one sample, sequenced in a study of OX40 agonist ivuxolimab in advanced cancers. Clones were sequenced by immunoSEQ multiplex PCR, and TCRdb holds only the in-frame ones, with some missing. The sample yields tens of thousands of clones, about nine tenths seen once. Sequencing was performed on CD4+ or CD8+ T cells sorted from blood, taken in a trial of the OX40 agonist ivuxolimab. These receptors all come from an adult with an advanced solid tumor such as melanoma, head and neck, liver or kidney cancer.

The J gene is TRBJ1-4, the V gene TRBV19, with 7 positions matching TRBD1. The CDR3 extends over 13 amino acids. CDR1 is LNHDA, CDR2 SQIVND, per germline (reference sequence). V shed 3 bases, J shed 12 bases, and the junction held 7 bases outside the gene matches. The CDR3 is CASSIGTVKELFF. The CDR3 region has the DNA TGTGCCAGTAGTATTGGGACAGTGAAGGAACTGTTTTTT.

The rearrangement joins TRBV15 to TRBJ1-3; D not certain. The ends were cut back, 6 bases at V and 0 bases at J, with 15 bases in the middle. The CDR3 contains 16 residues. From germline, CDR1 is LNHNV and CDR2 YYDKDF (reference sequence). CDR3 DNA: TGTGCCACCAGTCGCGGGCGCGGAAGCTCTGGAAACACCATATATTTT. Translation gives CATSRGRGSSGNTIYF.

The chain has TRBV5-1 and TRBJ1-1, with TRBD1 matching 7 bases. Germline CDR1 is SGHRS and CDR2 is YFSETQ. CDR3 size: 16 residues. The V segment lost 0 bases and the J segment 0 bases; nucleotides outside the gene matches: 5. CDR3 region: CASSLALTGVNTEAFF. In nucleotides, the CDR3 is TGCGCCAGCAGCTTGGCCCTAACAGGGGTGAACACTGAAGCTTTCTTT.

The J gene is TRBJ2-2, the V gene TRBV28; no definite D call. This CDR3 comprises 11 residues. Looked up from germline, CDR1 is MDHEN and CDR2 is SYDVKM. The V end was cut by 1 base, the J end by 7 bases, with 1 base between. The CDR3 DNA sequence: TGTGCCAGCAGTTTATTCGGGGAGCTGTTTTTT. Its protein is CASSLFGELFF.

CDR3 region: CASSPIRTDNQPQHF. In nucleotides, the CDR3 is TGTGCCAGTAGCCCGATTCGGACCGACAATCAGCCCCAGCATTTT. This chain uses TRBV19 with TRBJ1-5; D remains ambiguous. V lost 6 bases and J 3 bases, leaving 15 bases between the germline ends. The CDR3 totals 15 residues. Germline CDR1 is LNHDA and CDR2 is SQIVND (reference sequence). Filled out from reference TRBV19 and TRBJ1-5, the complete variable domain reads DGGITQSPKYLFRKEGQNVTLSCEQNLNHDAMYWYRQDPGQGLRLIYYSQIVNDFQKGDIAEGYSVSREKKESFPLTVTSAQKNPTAFYLCASSPIRTDNQPQHFGDGTRLSIL.

The genes are TRBV5-4 and TRBJ2-1; D not resolved. The CDR3 consists of 11 residues. V was shortened by 4 bases and J by 10 bases, with 9 bases between the two germline ends. CDR1 SGHNT and CDR2 YYREEE come from the germline V gene (reference sequence). The CDR3 bases are TGTGCCAGCAGCAGAGAGACAGAGCAGTTCTTC. It codes for CASSRETEQFF.

The chain has TRBV5-4 and TRBJ1-4; TRBD1 matches 9 bases. Germline CDR1 and CDR2: SGHNT and YYREEE (reference sequence). The V gene end was trimmed by 3 bases and the J gene end by 1 base; junction bases not matched to a gene: 4. The CDR3 loop spans 16 amino acids. The CDR3 protein is CASSWGTGRTNEKLFF. The CDR3 coding sequence is TGTGCCAGCAGCTGGGGGACAGGGAGAACTAATGAAAAACTGTTTTTT.

The chain combines TRBV6-1 with TRBJ2-2; the match to TRBD2 covers 9 bases. This CDR3 is built from 14 residues. The germline CDR1 and CDR2 sequences are MNHNS and SASEGT. Germline trimming cut 3 bases from V and 4 bases from J; bases unmatched to any gene: 0. The CDR3 region has the DNA TGTGCCAGCAGTGAGCGGGGGGGCACCGGGGAGCTGTTTTTT. Its protein product is CASSERGGTGELFF.

The chain links TRBV6-1 to TRBJ2-1, with 12 bases fitting TRBD2. Trimming took 1 base from V and 9 from J; bases not matched to a gene: 7. The germline V gene has CDR1 MNHNS and CDR2 SASEGT. The CDR3 is 16 amino acids. CDR3 region: CASSEGRASGRAEQFF. For the CDR3, the DNA is TGTGCCAGCAGTGAAGGCCGCGCTAGCGGGAGGGCTGAGCAGTTCTTC.

The chain carries TRBV5-1 and TRBJ2-2; no clear D. Looked up from germline, CDR1 is SGHRS and CDR2 is YFSETQ. The CDR3 is 12 amino acids. The V end was cut by 3 bases, the J end by 6 bases, with 6 bases between. In DNA form, the CDR3 reads TGCGCCAGCAGCTACTTTTCCGGGGAGCTGTTTTTT. Protein sequence: CASSYFSGELFF.

V and J are TRBV6-1 and TRBJ1-2; the match to TRBD1 covers 9 bases. Germline V gene data show CDR1 as MNHNS and CDR2 as SASEGT. The CDR3 sequence is 14 residues long. J gave up 3 bases and V 2 bases, and 1 base lay outside the gene matches. CDR3 sequence (DNA): TGTGCCAGCAGTGAACGACAGGGGGACTATGGCTACACCTTC. Translated: CASSERQGDYGYTF.

The chain is built from TRBV28 and TRBJ1-5; D possibly corresponds to TRBD1 (5 bases). V lost 6 bases and J lost 11, with 20 bases in between. From germline, CDR1 is MDHEN and CDR2 SYDVKM. The CDR3 spans 14 residues. The CDR3: CASRGGWRYGSQHF. CDR3 DNA sequence: TGTGCCAGCAGGGGGGGGTGGAGGTATGGATCCCAGCATTTT.

The chain employs TRBV11-3 and TRBJ2-1; maybe TRBD2 (7 bases). The V end was cut by 5 bases, the J end by 7 bases, with 18 bases between. The CDR3 sequence is 15 residues long. CDR1 and CDR2 from the germline V gene are SGHNT and YENEEA. The CDR3 loop is CASSPGGGRGNEQFF. DNA for the CDR3: TGTGCCAGCAGCCCTGGGGGCGGGAGAGGGAATGAGCAGTTCTTC.

The chain combines TRBV7-3 with TRBJ1-6; D might be TRBD1 (6 bases). The CDR3 is 14 residues long. Trimming took 2 bases from V and 7 from J, leaving 9 bases between them. Looked up from germline, CDR1 is SGHTA and CDR2 is FQGTGA. CDR3 loop: CASSLGGVNSPLHF. DNA of the CDR3: TGTGCCAGCAGCTTAGGGGGCGTCAATTCACCCCTCCACTTT.

This chain uses TRBV5-1 with TRBJ1-2, with D possibly TRBD1 on 6 matching bases. The CDR3 runs to 13 residues. Germline-derived CDR1 and CDR2 are SGHRS and YFSETQ. V gave up 3 bases and J gave up 8 bases, with 14 bases separating them. The CDR3 protein is CASSSLAGVGYTF. The CDR3 region has the DNA TGCGCCAGCAGCTCCTTGGCAGGGGTCGGCTACACCTTC.

V gene TRBV30 combines with J gene TRBJ1-1, with 8 bases fitting TRBD1. V lost 5 bases and J lost 4; bases outside the gene matches: 12. The CDR3 sequence is 15 residues long. Per germline, CDR1 GTSNPN and CDR2 SVGIG (reference sequence). The CDR3 coding sequence is TGTGCCTGGTCTGGCAGGGGGCGAGGTACCACTGAAGCTTTCTTT. Its protein product is CAWSGRGRGTTEAFF.